This paragraph reports one TCR beta chain. This clone came up many times. It lacks a known antigen. Base qualities are not at hand, and no much larger clone is one base apart. The CDR3 has 13 amino acids, counting the end cysteine and phenylalanine. Of all the DNA, just the CDR3 is kept, 39 bases in frame from base 1. From a lookup of the germline V gene (reference sequence), CDR1 and CDR2 are SEHNR and FQNEAQ. V lost 3 bases and J lost 8 bases; the stretch between them is 13 bases long. The entire isolated RNA was reverse transcribed using the High Capacity cDNA Reverse Transcription Kit, and thus expressed TCRB transcripts were sequenced. Deep immunoSEQ sequencing was performed on naive, central memory and regulatory T cell samples, with an average of around 3.5 million total reads per sample. Sorted cells were lysed in RLT buffer and RNA was extracted with DNase-treated RNeasy Micro or Mini kits, depending on cell number. Each cell subset was processed on its own to prevent cross-contamination, while patient and healthy donor samples were processed together. The immunoSEQ multiplex PCR was used to amplify TCRB sequences from cDNA, generating 87-bp fragments that spanned the CDR3 region. The amplicons were sequenced using the Illumina HiSeq platform. Regarding the original processing steps: PCR bias was corrected computationally using synthetic template baselines, and reads within Hamming distance 2 were collapsed, with unmergeable singletons discarded. Reads were aligned against IMGT to assign V, D and J genes, CDR3 length and insertions or deletions at six rearrangement sites. Within each subset, clonotype counts were normalized to sorted cell number, and only after that were true diversity and Gini coefficients computed with the tcR R package. The overlap coefficient, calculated on TCRB nucleotide sequences, was used to quantify repertoire sharing. The table was pulled from immuneACCESS by TCRdb, which kept in-frame rearrangements only. Such tables lose some clones; where checked, under half of the loss comes from unresolved V genes, and the rest has no known cause. From that table come the V and J calls and clone size; the DNA was used to work out D and trimming. This sample holds roughly 150,000 clones; approximately 7.8% were observed only once. Roughly 1% of the sample goes to the ten largest clones.

This record belongs to a study of beta chain features in type 1 diabetes (dated by TCRdb to 2016 to 2019). As for the study more broadly: Mean age, gender distribution, total cell number and subset yield did not differ between patients and healthy donors. A total of 85 million to 140 million sorted cells were examined across all samples, and the number of cells per subset was strongly correlated with RNA yield. In the study, recently diagnosed type 1 diabetes patients and matched healthy donors were compared on the TCRB repertoires of their sorted circulating CD4+ T cell subsets. Regulatory and stem cell-like memory subsets were isolated from only 8 patients and roughly eight healthy donors, whereas naive and central memory subsets came from all 30 or so donors.

Overall study results and their limits: Because cDNA was sequenced instead of genomic DNA, highly expressing activated cells could be over-represented, though the groups showed no difference in activation or CD3 levels. In all four CD4+ subsets, TCRB CDR3 length was moderately but significantly shorter in type 1 diabetes patients. At VDJ recombination sites, patients with type 1 diabetes made fewer insertions and deleted more nucleotides, a pattern implying thymic rearrangement abnormalities. Naive, central memory and regulatory TCRB repertoires appeared to be more alike among patients than among healthy donors. Because small numbers of individuals were included in the HLA sub-analyses, any influence of HLA type on TCRB rearrangement was left unresolved. PCR might favor shorter templates, but patient and control samples were amplified and corrected together, so any skew would affect both groups equally.

Each donor gave one peripheral blood draw, averaging about 120 mL, which was collected into heparinised tubes. A BD FACSAria II and a panel including CD45RO, CCR7, CD25, CD127, CD95 and CD27 were used to sort naive, central memory, regulatory and stem cell-like memory CD4+ T cells. Every sorted population had a purity above 98%. Right away, PBMCs were isolated by Lymphoprep density gradient centrifugation and were stained directly, with no culture step. To minimize batch effects, samples were stained and sorted in pairs, one healthy donor with one patient per experiment. The sequence derives from a woman in her 40s with type 1 diabetes. The receptor chain draws on TRBV7-9 and TRBJ1-2, with the D gene uncertain. The specimen sequenced was central memory CD4+ T cells from blood. The nucleotide sequence is TGTGCCAGCAGCTTTGAGAGCGGAGGGGGCTACACCTTC. Translated, it gives CASSFESGGGYTF.